These T cell receptor beta chains were read from a single sample in a study of cytomegalovirus exposure and HLA in healthy donors. Using immunoSEQ multiplex PCR, the repertoire was profiled, and TCRdb retains in-frame clones only, with some absent. The sample carries around 34,000 clones, roughly 93% recorded once. Input material: PBMCs. Every receptor here comes from a man between 18 and 35 years old in good health and CMV-seronegative. Each CDR3 is given with its conserved first and last residue. A D gene is named only where the DNA matches it firmly. Clone size, where shown, is once, few, many, or a class for clones that have expanded.

clone size: -
V gene: TRBV6-1
D gene: -
CDR3 length: 13
J gene: TRBJ1-1
CDR3 protein: CASRSGLNTEAFF
CDR3 DNA: TGTGCCAGCAGATCAGGGTTGAACACTGAAGCTTTCTTT

clone size: -
V gene: TRBV1
D gene: -
CDR3 length: 16
J gene: TRBJ2-7
CDR3 protein: CTSRISRGRTSYEQYF
CDR3 DNA: TGCACCAGCAGAATTTCTCGCGGGAGGACCTCCTACGAGCAGTACTTC

clone size: -
V gene: TRBV9
D gene: TRBD2
CDR3 length: 16
J gene: TRBJ2-3
CDR3 protein: CASSVALAGGLDTQYF
CDR3 DNA: TGTGCCAGCAGCGTAGCCCTAGCGGGGGGGCTTGATACGCAGTATTTT

clone size: -
V gene: TRBV7-7
D gene: TRBD2
CDR3 length: 14
J gene: TRBJ2-5
CDR3 protein: CASSPGTSLGTQYF
CDR3 DNA: TGTGCTAGCAGCCCGGGGACTAGCTTGGGGACCCAGTACTTC

clone size: -
V gene: TRBV18
D gene: -
CDR3 length: 16
J gene: TRBJ1-5
CDR3 protein: CASSPQRSGEGQPQHF
CDR3 DNA: TGTGCCAGCTCACCACAACGGTCGGGGGAGGGTCAGCCCCAGCATTTT

clone size: -
V gene: TRBV6-6
D gene: -
CDR3 length: 13
J gene: TRBJ2-7
CDR3 protein: CASSASGSYEQYF
CDR3 DNA: TGTGCCAGCAGTGCCTCAGGGTCCTACGAGCAGTACTTC

clone size: -
V gene: TRBV28
D gene: TRBD1
CDR3 length: 15
J gene: TRBJ1-5
CDR3 protein: CASRLQGSSNQPQHF
CDR3 DNA: TGTGCCAGCAGATTACAGGGGTCGAGCAATCAGCCCCAGCATTTT

clone size: -
V gene: TRBV19
D gene: -
CDR3 length: 11
J gene: TRBJ1-2
CDR3 protein: CASSNGDGYTF
CDR3 DNA: TGTGCCAGTAGTAACGGAGATGGCTACACCTTC

clone size: -
V gene: TRBV5-1
D gene: TRBD1
CDR3 length: 13
J gene: TRBJ2-7
CDR3 protein: CASSGQGSYEQYF
CDR3 DNA: TGCGCCAGCAGCGGACAGGGCTCCTACGAGCAGTACTTC

clone size: -
V gene: TRBV19
D gene: -
CDR3 length: 15
J gene: TRBJ2-5
CDR3 protein: CASSKITGFRETQYF
CDR3 DNA: TGTGCCAGTAGCAAAATTACAGGTTTCCGGGAGACCCAGTACTTC

clone size: -
V gene: TRBV5-5
D gene: -
CDR3 length: 17
J gene: TRBJ1-2
CDR3 protein: CASSLGPPTTSNYGYTF
CDR3 DNA: TGTGCCAGCAGTCTGGGGCCACCTACTACCTCTAACTATGGCTACACCTTC

clone size: -
V gene: TRBV5-4
D gene: TRBD2
CDR3 length: 20
J gene: TRBJ2-3
CDR3 protein: CASSPPGLAGGNAPWDTQYF
CDR3 DNA: TGTGCCAGCAGCCCGCCGGGACTAGCGGGAGGGAATGCTCCGTGGGATACGCAGTATTTT

clone size: -
V gene: TRBV7-2
D gene: -
CDR3 length: 17
J gene: TRBJ2-5
CDR3 protein: CASSLGGRMSGGETQYF
CDR3 DNA: TGTGCCAGCAGCTTAGGGGGAAGAATGAGCGGTGGAGAGACCCAGTACTTC

clone size: -
V gene: TRBV7-8
D gene: TRBD2
CDR3 length: 17
J gene: TRBJ2-5
CDR3 protein: CASSLGGGLAGVETQYF
CDR3 DNA: TGTGCCAGCAGCTTAGGCGGGGGACTAGCGGGGGTAGAGACCCAGTACTTC

clone size: -
V gene: TRBV29-1
D gene: TRBD2
CDR3 length: 13
J gene: TRBJ2-1
CDR3 protein: CSVDGETSSEQFF
CDR3 DNA: TGCAGCGTTGACGGGGAGACTAGCTCTGAGCAGTTCTTC

clone size: -
V gene: TRBV19
D gene: TRBD1
CDR3 length: 18
J gene: TRBJ1-6
CDR3 protein: CASSTQTGTGYGNSPLHF
CDR3 DNA: TGTGCCAGTAGTACGCAGACCGGGACAGGGTACGGAAATTCACCCCTCCACTTT

clone size: -
V gene: TRBV5-4
D gene: -
CDR3 length: 17
J gene: TRBJ2-7
CDR3 protein: CASSLESIGGSPYEQYF
CDR3 DNA: TGTGCCAGCAGCTTGGAGAGTATTGGGGGGAGTCCCTACGAGCAGTACTTC

clone size: -
V gene: TRBV5-4
D gene: TRBD2
CDR3 length: 16
J gene: TRBJ2-3
CDR3 protein: CASSSAGERGTDTQYF
CDR3 DNA: TGTGCCAGCAGCTCCGCCGGGGAGCGGGGGACAGATACGCAGTATTTT

clone size: -
V gene: TRBV5-1
D gene: -
CDR3 length: 17
J gene: TRBJ1-2
CDR3 protein: CASSPRGGVLPGDGYTF
CDR3 DNA: TGCGCCAGCAGCCCTAGGGGGGGTGTCCTCCCAGGGGATGGCTACACCTTC

clone size: -
V gene: TRBV11-2
D gene: -
CDR3 length: 13
J gene: TRBJ1-2
CDR3 protein: CASSLGLGDSYTF
CDR3 DNA: TGTGCCAGCAGCTTAGGGTTAGGGGACAGCTACACCTTC

clone size: once
V gene: TRBV30
D gene: -
CDR3 length: 12
J gene: TRBJ2-5
CDR3 protein: CAWKRSRETQYF
CDR3 DNA: TGTGCCTGGAAACGAAGCAGGGAGACCCAGTACTTC

clone size: -
V gene: TRBV9
D gene: -
CDR3 length: 15
J gene: TRBJ2-1
CDR3 protein: CASSVGGRGYNEQFF
CDR3 DNA: TGTGCCAGCAGCGTAGGGGGCAGGGGATACAATGAGCAGTTCTTC